The next 11 T cell receptor beta chains were all read from a single sample in a study of cytomegalovirus exposure and HLA in healthy donors. The PCR used 60 Vbeta and 13 Jbeta primers. Sequencing was performed with immunoSEQ multiplex PCR; in TCRdb, only in-frame clones are kept and a portion is missing. This sample yields some 150,000 clones, of which nearly 80% are seen a single time; approximately 1.5% belongs to the top ten. Material for sequencing was PBMCs. These receptors were taken from a woman aged 25 to 39 in good health and CMV-seronegative.

The CDR3 region has the DNA TGTGCCAGCAGCTTAAGCGGGGGGACGAGCTCTGGAAACACCATATATTTT. Its translation: CASSLSGGTSSGNTIYF. V and J are TRBV7-2 and TRBJ1-3; tentatively, D is TRBD1 (5 bases). The CDR3 is 17 amino acids. The V gene's germline CDR1 is SGHTA and CDR2 FQGNSA. Trimming took off 2 bases at V and 0 bases at J, with 14 bases between the two ends.

This clone occurred a few times. The J gene is TRBJ1-5, the V gene TRBV19; 7 nucleotides match TRBD1. Trimming removed 5 bases from V and 2 bases from J; junction bases left unmatched: 9. The length of the CDR3 is 16 residues. Germline CDR1 is LNHDA and CDR2 is SQIVND (reference sequence). The CDR3 region is CASSLQGVVGNQPQHF. DNA of the CDR3: TGTGCCAGTAGTCTCCAGGGGGTGGTGGGCAATCAGCCCCAGCATTTT. Supplemented by reference TRBV19 and TRBJ1-5, the full variable domain reads DGGITQSPKYLFRKEGQNVTLSCEQNLNHDAMYWYRQDPGQGLRLIYYSQIVNDFQKGDIAEGYSVSREKKESFPLTVTSAQKNPTAFYLCASSLQGVVGNQPQHFGDGTRLSIL.

This clone was counted only a few times. The rearrangement uses TRBV5-1 and TRBJ1-1; possible D gene TRBD1, 5 bases. V lost 3 bases and J lost 6, with 15 bases in between. This CDR3 has 14 residues. Looked up from germline, CDR1 is SGHRS and CDR2 is YFSETQ. CDR3 sequence (DNA): TGCGCCAGCAGCTCCGGTTCCCAAGGGGCTGAAGCTTTCTTT. As protein: CASSSGSQGAEAFF.

The chain uses TRBV27 and TRBJ2-7; D uncertain. This CDR3 region has 12 residues. The germline CDR1 and CDR2 sequences are MNHEY and SMNVEV (reference sequence). V lost 7 bases to trimming and J lost 4 bases, with 11 bases between them. The CDR3 region has the DNA TGTGCCAGCACCTCTCCCAGGTACGAGCAGTACTTC. Protein: CASTSPRYEQYF.

The chain recombines TRBV6-6 with TRBJ2-7, with 8 bases that match TRBD1. The CDR3 is 16 amino acids. From germline, CDR1 is MNHNY and CDR2 SVGAGI (reference sequence). After removal of 0 bases from V and 4 bases from J, the junction contained 8 bases not matched to a gene. The CDR3 loop is CASSYSGQGAPYEQYF. DNA for the CDR3: TGTGCCAGCAGTTACTCGGGTCAGGGGGCCCCTTACGAGCAGTACTTC.

This rearrangement joins TRBV7-3 to TRBJ2-2; TRBD2 matches at 10 bases. The ends lost 4 bases at V and 14 bases at J; junction bases unmatched: 10. Per the germline V gene, CDR1 is SGHTA and CDR2 is FQGTGA. The CDR3 loop spans 14 amino acids. The CDR3 DNA follows: TGTGCCAGCAGCTCAGTGGCTAGCGGGGGAGGACTGTTTTTT. Translated, it gives CASSSVASGGGLFF.

V and J are TRBV30 and TRBJ1-4; 8 nucleotides match TRBD1. Germline loops: CDR1 GTSNPN, CDR2 SVGIG (reference sequence). The J segment lost 7 bases and the V segment lost 0 bases, leaving 10 bases of the junction unmatched. This CDR3 comprises 16 residues. CDR3 region: CAWSVQSGQGTEKLFF. CDR3 DNA sequence: TGTGCCTGGAGTGTACAAAGCGGACAGGGAACTGAAAAACTGTTTTTT.

This clone was observed a handful of times. The genes are TRBV9 and TRBJ2-5; D gene uncertain. The CDR3 sequence is 15 residues long. Trimming removed 2 bases from V and 4 bases from J, with 15 bases in between. Germline CDR1 is SGDLS and CDR2 is YYNGEE. In DNA, the CDR3 is TGTGCCAGCAGCGTGGGCTCTATCCTTGGAGAGACCCAGTACTTC. Translating gives CASSVGSILGETQYF.

This chain uses TRBV30 with TRBJ1-4; weak D call: TRBD1 (6 bases). The V gene lost 7 bases and the J gene lost 6 bases, with 18 bases spanning the gap. CDR1 is GTSNPN and CDR2 is SVGIG in the germline V gene (reference sequence). The CDR3 is 14 residues long. CDR3 region: CASEGGRGDEKLFF. DNA for the CDR3: TGTGCCTCCGAGGGGGGGCGAGGCGATGAAAAACTGTTTTTT.

This rearrangement joins TRBV25-1 to TRBJ2-7; D is unresolved. Trimming stripped 2 bases from V and 2 bases from J, with 4 bases between. From germline, CDR1 is MGHDK and CDR2 SYGVNS. The CDR3 spans 12 residues. CDR3 amino acids: CASSETAYEQYF. CDR3 nucleotide sequence: TGTGCCAGCAGTGAAACAGCCTACGAGCAGTACTTC.

The chain couples TRBV5-1 to TRBJ1-1; the match to TRBD1 covers 7 bases. The CDR3 has 12 residues. CDR1 is SGHRS and CDR2 is YFSETQ in the germline V gene. V was pared by 4 bases and J by 8 bases, with 5 bases of the junction left unmatched. CDR3 residues: CASSKGTEEAFF. The CDR3 region has the DNA TGCGCCAGCAGCAAAGGGACAGAAGAAGCTTTCTTT.